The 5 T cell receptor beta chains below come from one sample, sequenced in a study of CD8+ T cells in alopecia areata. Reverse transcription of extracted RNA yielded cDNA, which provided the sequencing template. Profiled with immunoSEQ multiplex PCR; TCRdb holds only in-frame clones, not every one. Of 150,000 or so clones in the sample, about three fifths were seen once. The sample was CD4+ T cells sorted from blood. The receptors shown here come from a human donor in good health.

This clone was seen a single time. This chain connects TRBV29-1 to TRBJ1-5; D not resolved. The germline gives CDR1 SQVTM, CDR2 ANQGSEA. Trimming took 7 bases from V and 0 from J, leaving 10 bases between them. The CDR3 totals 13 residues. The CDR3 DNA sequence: TGCAGCGCTACAGACTCTAGCAATCAGCCCCAGCATTTT. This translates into CSATDSSNQPQHF.

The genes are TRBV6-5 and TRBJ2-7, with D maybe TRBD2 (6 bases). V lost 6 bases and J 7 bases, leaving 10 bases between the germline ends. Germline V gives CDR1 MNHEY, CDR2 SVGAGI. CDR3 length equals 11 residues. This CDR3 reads CASRRGAEQYF. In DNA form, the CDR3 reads TGTGCCAGCAGACGCGGGGCGGAGCAGTACTTC.

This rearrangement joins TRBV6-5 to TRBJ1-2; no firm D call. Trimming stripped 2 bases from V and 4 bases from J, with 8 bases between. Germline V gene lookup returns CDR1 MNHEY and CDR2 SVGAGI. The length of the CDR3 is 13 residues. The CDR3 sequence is CASSYHTSYGYTF. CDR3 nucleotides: TGTGCCAGCAGTTACCATACCTCCTATGGCTACACCTTC.

Here the CDR3 reads CASKGDSKKEEQYF. Written as DNA, the CDR3 is TGTGCCAGCAAGGGGGACTCTAAGAAAGAAGAGCAGTACTTC. The rearrangement joins TRBV25-1 to TRBJ2-7; D possibly matches TRBD1 or TRBD2 (6 bases each). The germline gives CDR1 MGHDK, CDR2 SYGVNS. The CDR3 is 14 residues long. V gave up 7 bases and J gave up 7 bases, with 20 bases separating them.

The CDR3 DNA reads as TGTGCCAGTACCGCTCCTTCGGTCGTGGGAGACTACAATGAGCAGTTCTTC. This sequence encodes CASTAPSVVGDYNEQFF. V is TRBV19 and J is TRBJ2-1, with D tentatively TRBD2 (5 bases). Trimming stripped 7 bases from V and 3 bases from J, with 22 bases between. Looked up from germline, CDR1 is LNHDA and CDR2 is SQIVND (reference sequence). The CDR3 loop spans 17 amino acids.